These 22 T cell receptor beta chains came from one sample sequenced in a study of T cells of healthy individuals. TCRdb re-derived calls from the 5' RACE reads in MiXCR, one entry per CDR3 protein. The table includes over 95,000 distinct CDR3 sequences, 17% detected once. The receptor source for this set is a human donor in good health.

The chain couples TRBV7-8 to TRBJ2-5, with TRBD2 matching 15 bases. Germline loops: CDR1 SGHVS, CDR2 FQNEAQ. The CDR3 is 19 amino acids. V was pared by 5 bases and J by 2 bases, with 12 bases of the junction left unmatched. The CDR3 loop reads CASSPGTSGRPSWQETQYF. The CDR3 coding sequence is TGTGCCAGCAGCCCCGGGACTAGCGGGAGGCCGAGTTGGCAAGAGACCCAGTACTTC.

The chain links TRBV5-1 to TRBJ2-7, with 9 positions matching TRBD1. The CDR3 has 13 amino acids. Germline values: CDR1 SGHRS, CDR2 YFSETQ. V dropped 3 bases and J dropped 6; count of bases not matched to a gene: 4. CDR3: CASSWGTGREQYF. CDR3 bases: TGCGCCAGCAGCTGGGGGACAGGGCGCGAGCAGTACTTC.

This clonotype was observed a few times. The CDR3 DNA sequence: TGTGCCAGCAGTTTAGTCCCCGCGCTCCACGAGCAGTACTTC. Amino acid sequence: CASSLVPALHEQYF. This chain connects TRBV12-3 or TRBV12-4 to TRBJ2-7; D not certain. The ends were cut back, 1 base at V and 5 bases at J, with 12 bases in the middle. The CDR3 contains 14 residues.

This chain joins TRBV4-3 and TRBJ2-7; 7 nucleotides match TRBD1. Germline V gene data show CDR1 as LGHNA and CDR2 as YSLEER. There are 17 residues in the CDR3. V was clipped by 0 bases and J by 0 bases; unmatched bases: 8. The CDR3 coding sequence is TGCGCCAGCAGCCAAGAGTTCCGGGACAGCATCTCCTACGAGCAGTACTTC. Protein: CASSQEFRDSISYEQYF.

CDR3 region: CASSQGLAGLDTQYF. CDR3 coding DNA: TGCGCCAGCAGCCAGGGACTAGCGGGATTGGATACGCAGTATTTT. The chain couples TRBV4-3 to TRBJ2-3, with 13 bases identical to TRBD2. This CDR3 region has 15 residues. The V and J ends lost 3 bases and 6 bases, in that order; junction bases with no gene match: 3. Germline-derived CDR1 and CDR2 are LGHNA and YSLEER.

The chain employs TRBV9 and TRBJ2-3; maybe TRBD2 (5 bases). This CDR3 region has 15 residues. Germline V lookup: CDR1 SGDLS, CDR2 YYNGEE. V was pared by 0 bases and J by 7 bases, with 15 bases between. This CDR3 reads CASSVDSGGGNTQYF. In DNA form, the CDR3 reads TGTGCCAGCAGCGTAGATTCAGGAGGCGGAAATACGCAGTATTTT.

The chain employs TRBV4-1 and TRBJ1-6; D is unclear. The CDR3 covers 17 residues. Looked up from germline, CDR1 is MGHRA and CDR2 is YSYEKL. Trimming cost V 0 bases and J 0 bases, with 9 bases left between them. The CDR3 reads CASSQDPPSSYNSPLHF. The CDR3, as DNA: TGCGCCAGCAGCCAAGATCCTCCAAGCTCCTATAATTCACCCCTCCACTTT.

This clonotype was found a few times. CDR3 bases: TGTGCCAGCAGTCTAAGGGGAAGCGGCTATGGCTACACCTTC. It codes for CASSLRGSGYGYTF. The chain recombines TRBV12-3 or TRBV12-4 with TRBJ1-2; D may be TRBD1 (5 bases). The V end lost 5 bases, the J end lost 4 bases, and 14 bases lay between the germline ends. CDR3 size: 14 residues.

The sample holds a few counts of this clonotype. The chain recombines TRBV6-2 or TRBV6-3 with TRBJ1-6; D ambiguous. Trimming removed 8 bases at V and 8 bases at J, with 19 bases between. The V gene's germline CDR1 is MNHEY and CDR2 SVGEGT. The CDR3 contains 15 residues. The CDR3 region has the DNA TGTGCCAGCCAAGACCAGGAGGTTGCAGATTCACCCCTCCACTTT. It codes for CASQDQEVADSPLHF.

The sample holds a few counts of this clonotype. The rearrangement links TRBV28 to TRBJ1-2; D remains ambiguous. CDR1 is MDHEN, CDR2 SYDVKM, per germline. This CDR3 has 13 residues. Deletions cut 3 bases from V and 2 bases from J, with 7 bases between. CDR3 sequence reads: CASSFGQNYGYTF. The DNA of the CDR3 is TGTGCCAGCAGTTTTGGGCAGAACTATGGCTACACCTTC.

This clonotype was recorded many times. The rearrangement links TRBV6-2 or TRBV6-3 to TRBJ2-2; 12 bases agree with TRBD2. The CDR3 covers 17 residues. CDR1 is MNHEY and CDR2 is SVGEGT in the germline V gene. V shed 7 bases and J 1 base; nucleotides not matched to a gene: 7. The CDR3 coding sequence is TGTGCCAGCATCCAAGGACTAGCGGGGAGGAACACCGGGGAGCTGTTTTTT. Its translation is CASIQGLAGRNTGELFF.

The CDR3 spells CASSPKGQAFNKQYF. In DNA form, the CDR3 reads TGTGCCAGCAGCCCTAAGGGACAGGCCTTTAATAAGCAGTACTTC. This chain joins TRBV7-2 and TRBJ2-7, with 8 bases identical to TRBD1. CDR3 length equals 15 residues. CDR1 SGHTA and CDR2 FQGNSA come from the germline V gene. J was trimmed by 8 bases and V by 5 bases; bases with no gene match: 14.

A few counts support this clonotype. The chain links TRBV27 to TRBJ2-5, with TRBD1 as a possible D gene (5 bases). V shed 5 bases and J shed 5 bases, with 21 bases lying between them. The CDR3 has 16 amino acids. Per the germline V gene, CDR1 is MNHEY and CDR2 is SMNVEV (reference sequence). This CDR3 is CASSPVSLRGWETQYF. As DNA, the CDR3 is TGTGCCAGCAGTCCGGTCTCTTTAAGGGGCTGGGAGACCCAGTACTTC.

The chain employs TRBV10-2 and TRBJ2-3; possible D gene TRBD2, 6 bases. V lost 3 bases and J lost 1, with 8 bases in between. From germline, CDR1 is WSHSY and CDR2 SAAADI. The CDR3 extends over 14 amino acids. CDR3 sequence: CASSEIAGTDTQYF. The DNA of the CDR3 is TGCGCCAGCAGTGAAATAGCGGGCACAGATACGCAGTATTTT.

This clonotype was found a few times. Here the CDR3 DNA reads TGCAGCGTTAGCCCAGGGGGGACTGAAGCTTTCTTT. Protein: CSVSPGGTEAFF. V and J are TRBV29-1 and TRBJ1-1, with 7 bases matching TRBD1. Germline V gene sequence: CDR1 SQVTM, CDR2 ANQGSEA. V shed 5 bases and J 5 bases; nucleotides not matched to a gene: 5. This CDR3 region has 12 residues.

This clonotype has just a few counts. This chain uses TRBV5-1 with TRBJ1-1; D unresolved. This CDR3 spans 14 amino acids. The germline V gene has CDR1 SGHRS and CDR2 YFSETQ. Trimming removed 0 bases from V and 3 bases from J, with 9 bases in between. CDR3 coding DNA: TGCGCCAGCAGCTTGGCCTTTCGGGACACTGAAGCTTTCTTT. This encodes CASSLAFRDTEAFF. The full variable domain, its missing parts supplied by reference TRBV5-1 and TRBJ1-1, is KAGVTQTPRYLIKTRGQQVTLSCSPISGHRSVSWYQQTPGQGLQFLFEYFSETQRNKGNFPGRFSGRQFSNSRSEMNVSTLELGDSALYLCASSLAFRDTEAFFGQGTRLTVV.

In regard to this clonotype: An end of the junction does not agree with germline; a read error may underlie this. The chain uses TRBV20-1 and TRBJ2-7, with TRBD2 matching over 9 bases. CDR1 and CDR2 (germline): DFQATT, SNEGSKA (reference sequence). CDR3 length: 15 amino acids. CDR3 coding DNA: TGCAGTGCTAATCGTGGCGGGAGGGCCTCCCACGAGCAGTACTTC. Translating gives CSANRGGRASHEQYF.

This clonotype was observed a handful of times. DNA of the CDR3: TGCGCCAGCAGTGAATCTGGGGTGGGTCAGCCCCAGCATTTT. This gives the protein CASSESGVGQPQHF. The gene calls are TRBV10-2 and TRBJ1-5; D unclear. Trimming removed 3 bases from V and 6 bases from J, with 12 bases in between. The CDR3 covers 14 residues. Looked up from germline, CDR1 is WSHSY and CDR2 is SAAADI.

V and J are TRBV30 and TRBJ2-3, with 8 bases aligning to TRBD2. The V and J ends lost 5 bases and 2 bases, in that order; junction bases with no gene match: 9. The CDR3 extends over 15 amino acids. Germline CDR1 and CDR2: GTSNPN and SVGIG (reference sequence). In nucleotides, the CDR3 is TGTGCCTGGTGCCCGGGGGGGGACCTCACAGATACGCAGTATTTT. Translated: CAWCPGGDLTDTQYF.

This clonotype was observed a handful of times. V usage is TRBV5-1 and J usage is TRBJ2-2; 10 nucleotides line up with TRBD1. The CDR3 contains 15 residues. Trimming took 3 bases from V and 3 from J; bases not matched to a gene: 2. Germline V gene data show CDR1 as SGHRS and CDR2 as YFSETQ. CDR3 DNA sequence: TGCGCCAGCAGCTCGACAGGGGGCGACACCGGGGAGCTGTTTTTT. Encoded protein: CASSSTGGDTGELFF.

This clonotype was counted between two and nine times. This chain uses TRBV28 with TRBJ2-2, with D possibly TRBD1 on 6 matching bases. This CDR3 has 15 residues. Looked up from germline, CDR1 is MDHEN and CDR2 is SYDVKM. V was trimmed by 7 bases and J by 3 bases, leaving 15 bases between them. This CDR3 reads CASTTDSAYTGELFF. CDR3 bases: TGTGCCAGCACCACGGACAGCGCTTACACCGGGGAGCTGTTTTTT.

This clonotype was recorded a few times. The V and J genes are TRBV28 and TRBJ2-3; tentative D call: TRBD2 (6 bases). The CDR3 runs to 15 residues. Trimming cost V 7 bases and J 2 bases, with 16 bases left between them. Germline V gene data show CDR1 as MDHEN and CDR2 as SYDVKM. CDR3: CASTPVGDFTDTQYF. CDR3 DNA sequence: TGTGCCAGCACCCCTGTTGGGGACTTCACAGATACGCAGTATTTT.